The present TCR beta chain was sequenced within a study of human T cells and chemical hapten exposure. Specified time point: patch test 3, about 24 weeks after DPC sensitization. Treatment in this sample: therapeutic diphenylcyclopropenone sensitization with weekly scalp DPC. Total RNA was isolated from whole blood that had not been fractionated. A single record per CDR3 protein comes from TCRdb applying MiXCR to the RACE reads. The sample lists tens of thousands of distinct CDR3 sequences, 8% to 9.5% seen once, with approximately 26% in the top ten. V lost 7 bases to trimming and J lost 3 bases, with 17 bases between them. The CDR3 covers 15 residues.

Material: whole blood, obtained in connection with sensitization to the hapten diphenylcyclopropenone (DPC). The clonotype comes from a middle-aged man with alopecia areata. Some clones in this sample may be carry-over from other donors' samples. This chain connects TRBV12-3 or TRBV12-4 to TRBJ2-3, with D possibly being TRBD2 (5 bases). Written as DNA, the CDR3 is TGTGCCAGCACCCTGGTGCAGCCGGGAACAGATACGCAGTATTTT. As protein: CASTLVQPGTDTQYF.